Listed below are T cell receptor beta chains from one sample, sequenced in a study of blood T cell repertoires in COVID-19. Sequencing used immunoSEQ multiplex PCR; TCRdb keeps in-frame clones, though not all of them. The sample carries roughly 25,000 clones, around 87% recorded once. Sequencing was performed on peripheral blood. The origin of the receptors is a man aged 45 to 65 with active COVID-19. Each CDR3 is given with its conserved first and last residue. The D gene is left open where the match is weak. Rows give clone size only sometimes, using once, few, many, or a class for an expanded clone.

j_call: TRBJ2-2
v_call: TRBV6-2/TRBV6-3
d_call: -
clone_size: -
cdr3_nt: TGTGCCAGCAGTTACCCGCGAGGGTCCGCCGGGGAGCTGTTTTTT
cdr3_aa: CASSYPRGSAGELFF

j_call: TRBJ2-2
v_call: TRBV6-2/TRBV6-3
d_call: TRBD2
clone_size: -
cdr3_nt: TGTGCCAGCAGCCTGAGCGGGAGGGGCGGGGAGCTGTTTTTT
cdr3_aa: CASSLSGRGGELFF

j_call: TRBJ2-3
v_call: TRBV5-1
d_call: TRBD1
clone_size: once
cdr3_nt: TGCGCCAGCAGCAAAACAGGGGTGGGCACAGATACGCAGTATTTT
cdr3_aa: CASSKTGVGTDTQYF

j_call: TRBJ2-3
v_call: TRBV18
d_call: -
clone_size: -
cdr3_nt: TGTGCCAGCTCACCCACTACAGATACGCAGTATTTT
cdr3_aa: CASSPTTDTQYF

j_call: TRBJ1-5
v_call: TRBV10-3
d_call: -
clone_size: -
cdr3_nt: TGTGCCATCAGTGAGTCGGGTGGGGGGAGGCCCCAGCATTTT
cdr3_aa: CAISESGGGRPQHF

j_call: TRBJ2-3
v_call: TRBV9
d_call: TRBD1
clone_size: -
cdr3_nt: TGTGCCAGCAGCGCGACAGGGAGTACAGATACGCAGTATTTT
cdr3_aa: CASSATGSTDTQYF

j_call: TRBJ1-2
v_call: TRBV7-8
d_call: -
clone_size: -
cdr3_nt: TGTGCCAGCAGCTTAGAATCCTGGGGGCAGGGCTACACCTTC
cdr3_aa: CASSLESWGQGYTF

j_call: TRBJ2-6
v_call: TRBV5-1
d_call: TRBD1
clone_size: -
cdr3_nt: TGCGCCAGCAGCTCGGGGGACAGGGGACGGGCCAACGTCCTGACTTTC
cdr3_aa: CASSSGDRGRANVLTF

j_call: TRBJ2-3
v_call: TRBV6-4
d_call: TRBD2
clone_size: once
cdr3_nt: TGTGCCAGCAGTGACTCGGGACTAGCGGCCACAGATACGCAGTATTTT
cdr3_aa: CASSDSGLAATDTQYF

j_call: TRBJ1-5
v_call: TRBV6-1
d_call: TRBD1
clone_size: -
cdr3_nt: TGTGCCAGCAGTGAGAGGCAGGGGGCCAATCAGCCCCAGCATTTT
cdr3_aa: CASSERQGANQPQHF

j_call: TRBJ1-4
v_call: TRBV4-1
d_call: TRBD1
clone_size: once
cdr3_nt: TGCGCCAGCAGCCAAGGGACAGGCTGGGATGAAAAACTGTTTTTT
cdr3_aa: CASSQGTGWDEKLFF

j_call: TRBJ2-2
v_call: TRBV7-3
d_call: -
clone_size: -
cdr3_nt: TGTGCCTGGTTCGGGGTAGGAAGGGACACCGGGGAGCTGTTTTTT
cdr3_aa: CAWFGVGRDTGELFF

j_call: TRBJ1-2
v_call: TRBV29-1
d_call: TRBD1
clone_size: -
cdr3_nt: TGCAGCGTTGTTGGGACAGCCGCCTATGGCTACACCTTC
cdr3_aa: CSVVGTAAYGYTF

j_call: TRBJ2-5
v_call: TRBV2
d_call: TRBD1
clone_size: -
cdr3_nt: TGTGCCAGCAGTATGTACAGGGGGGAGACCCAGTACTTC
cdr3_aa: CASSMYRGETQYF

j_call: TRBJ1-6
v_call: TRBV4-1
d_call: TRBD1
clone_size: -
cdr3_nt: TGCGCCAGCAGCCTATACCCCAGGGGGCTGGGGAATTCACCCCTCCACTTT
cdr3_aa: CASSLYPRGLGNSPLHF

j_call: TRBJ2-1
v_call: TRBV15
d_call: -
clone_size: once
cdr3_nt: TGTGCCACCAGCAGAGATAAGGGACAAGGGCAGTTCTTC
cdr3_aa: CATSRDKGQGQFF

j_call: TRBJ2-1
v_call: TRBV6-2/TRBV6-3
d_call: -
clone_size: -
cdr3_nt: TGTGCCAGCAGTTACTCCATCCTTAGCTCCTACAATGAGCAGTTCTTC
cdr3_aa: CASSYSILSSYNEQFF

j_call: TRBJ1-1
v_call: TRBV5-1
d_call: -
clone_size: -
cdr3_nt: TGCGCCAGCTCCAGCAGCCTGGGGCTGGGCACTGAAGCTTTCTTT
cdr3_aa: CASSSSLGLGTEAFF

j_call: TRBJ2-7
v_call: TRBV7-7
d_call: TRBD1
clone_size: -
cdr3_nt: TGTGCTAGCAGCTCAAAATGCCGGGACAGACATATCTACGAGCAGTACTTC
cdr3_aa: CASSSKCRDRHIYEQYF

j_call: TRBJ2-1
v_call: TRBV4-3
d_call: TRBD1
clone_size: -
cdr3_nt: TGCGCCAGCAGCCAATCACAGGGGGCGGGGAATGAGCAGTTCTTC
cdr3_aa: CASSQSQGAGNEQFF

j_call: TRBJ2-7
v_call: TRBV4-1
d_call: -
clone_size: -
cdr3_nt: TGCGCCAGCAGCCAAGACCAGGGTCGGAGCTACGAGCAGTACTTC
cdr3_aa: CASSQDQGRSYEQYF

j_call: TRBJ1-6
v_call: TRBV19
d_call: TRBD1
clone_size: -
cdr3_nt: TGTGCCAGTAGCGGGACAGGATGGACCAATTCACCCCTCCACTTT
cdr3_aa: CASSGTGWTNSPLHF

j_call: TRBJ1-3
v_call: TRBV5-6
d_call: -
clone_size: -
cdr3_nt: TGTGCCAGCAGCCGGAGGACGGTCGGAAACACCATATATTTT
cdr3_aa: CASSRRTVGNTIYF

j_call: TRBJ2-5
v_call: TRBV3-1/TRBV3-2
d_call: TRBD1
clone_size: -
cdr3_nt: TGTGCCAGCAGCCGACGGACAGGGGAAGAGACCCAGTACTTC
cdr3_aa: CASSRRTGEETQYF

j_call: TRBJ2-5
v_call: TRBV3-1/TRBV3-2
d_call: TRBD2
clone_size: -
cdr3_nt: TGTGCCAGCAGCCAATTTAGCGGGAGGGGAGGAGAGACCCAGTACTTC
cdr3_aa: CASSQFSGRGGETQYF

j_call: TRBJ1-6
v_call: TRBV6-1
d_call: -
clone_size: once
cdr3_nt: TGTGCCAGCAGTGGAACTATACAGGGAATAAATTCACCCCTCCACTTT
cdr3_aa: CASSGTIQGINSPLHF

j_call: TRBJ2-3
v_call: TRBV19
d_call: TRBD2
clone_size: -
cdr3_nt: TGTGCCAGTAGGCCCCAACTAGCGGTAGGCACAGATACGCAGTATTTT
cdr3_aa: CASRPQLAVGTDTQYF

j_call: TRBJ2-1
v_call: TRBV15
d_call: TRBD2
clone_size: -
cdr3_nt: TGTGCCACCAGCAGAGGTAGACTAGCGGGGGTGGATGAGCAGTTCTTC
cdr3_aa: CATSRGRLAGVDEQFF

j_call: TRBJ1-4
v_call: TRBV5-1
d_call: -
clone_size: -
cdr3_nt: TGCGCCAGCAGCTTGGATGGCAATACTAATGAAAAACTGTTTTTT
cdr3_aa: CASSLDGNTNEKLFF

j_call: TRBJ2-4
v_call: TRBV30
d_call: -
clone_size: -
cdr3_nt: TGTGCCTGGAGTACCCAGGGCAGGGGTAGAAACATTCAGTACTTC
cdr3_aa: CAWSTQGRGRNIQYF

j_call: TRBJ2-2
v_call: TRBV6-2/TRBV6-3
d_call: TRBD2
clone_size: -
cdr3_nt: TGTGCCAGCAGTTACACCCTCTTAACTAGCGTAGGGGCAACCGGGGAGCTGTTTTTT
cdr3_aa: CASSYTLLTSVGATGELFF

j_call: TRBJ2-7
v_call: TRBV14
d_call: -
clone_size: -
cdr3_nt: TGTGCCAGCAGCCAAGTCAGCTCCTACGAGCAGTACTTC
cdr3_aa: CASSQVSSYEQYF

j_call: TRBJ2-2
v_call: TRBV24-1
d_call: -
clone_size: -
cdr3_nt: TGTGCCACCAGAGACGGAAGGGCAGGGTCGCTGTTTTTT
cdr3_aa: CATRDGRAGSLFF

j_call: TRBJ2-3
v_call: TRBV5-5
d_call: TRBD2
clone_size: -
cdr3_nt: TGTGCCAGCAGCCTAGCGGGACCCACAGATACGCAGTATTTT
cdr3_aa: CASSLAGPTDTQYF

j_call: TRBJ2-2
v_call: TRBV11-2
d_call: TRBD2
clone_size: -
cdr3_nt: TGTGCCAGCAGCTCTCGGACTAGCGGGAGGCCCACGAACACCGGGGAGCTGTTTTTT
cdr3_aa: CASSSRTSGRPTNTGELFF

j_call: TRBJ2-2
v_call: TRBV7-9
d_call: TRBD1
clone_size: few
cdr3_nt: TGTGCCAGCAGCCCGCAGGGACAGGGGCACCTCGGGGAGCTGTTTTTT
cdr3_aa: CASSPQGQGHLGELFF

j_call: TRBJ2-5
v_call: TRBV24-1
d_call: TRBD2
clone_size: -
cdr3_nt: TGTGCCACCAGTGGGACAGGTAGCGGGAGGAGAGAGACCCAGTACTTC
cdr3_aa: CATSGTGSGRRETQYF